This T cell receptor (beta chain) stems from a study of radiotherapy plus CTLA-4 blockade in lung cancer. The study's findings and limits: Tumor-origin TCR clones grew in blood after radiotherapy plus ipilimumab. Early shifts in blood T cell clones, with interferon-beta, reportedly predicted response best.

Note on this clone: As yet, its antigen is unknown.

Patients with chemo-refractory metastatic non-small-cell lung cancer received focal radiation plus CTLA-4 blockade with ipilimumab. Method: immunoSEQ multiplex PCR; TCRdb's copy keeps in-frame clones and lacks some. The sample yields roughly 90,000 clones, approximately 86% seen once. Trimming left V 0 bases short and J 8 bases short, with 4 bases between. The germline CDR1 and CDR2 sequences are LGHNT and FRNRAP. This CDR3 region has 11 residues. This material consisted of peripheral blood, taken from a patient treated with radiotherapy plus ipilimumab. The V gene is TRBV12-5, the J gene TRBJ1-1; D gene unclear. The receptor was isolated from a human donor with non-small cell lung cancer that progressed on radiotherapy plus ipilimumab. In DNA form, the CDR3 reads TGTGCTAGTGGTTTGGTAGGGGAAGCTTTCTTT. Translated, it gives CASGLVGEAFF.